This is a list of T cell receptor beta chains from one sample in a study of blood T cell repertoires in COVID-19. Produced via immunoSEQ multiplex PCR; TCRdb's table is partial and in-frame only. The data hold nearly 35,000 clones, with roughly 86% observed a single time. Specimen: peripheral blood. The source is a human donor in a cohort sampled during active COVID-19. CDR3s include the opening cysteine and the closing phenylalanine or tryptophan. A D gene is named only where the DNA matches it firmly. Clone size appears in some rows only: once, few, many, or a class for an expanded clone.

few	15	TRBJ1-5	TRBV19	-	CASSIDPARFQPQHF	TGTGCCAGTAGTATAGACCCCGCCAGGTTTCAGCCCCAGCATTTT
-	15	TRBJ1-5	TRBV3-1/TRBV3-2	TRBD1	CASSPTHRGDQPQHF	TGTGCCAGCAGCCCGACCCACAGGGGAGATCAGCCCCAGCATTTT
-	15	TRBJ2-4	TRBV20-1	-	CSASGGGQAKNIQYF	TGCAGTGCTAGTGGGGGGGGCCAGGCCAAAAACATTCAGTACTTC
-	14	TRBJ2-3	TRBV18	-	CASSFTEYPDTQYF	TGTGCCAGCTCCTTTACAGAATACCCAGATACGCAGTATTTT
-	15	TRBJ1-1	TRBV10-2	-	CASNRQPTRNTEAFF	TGCGCCAGCAATCGACAGCCGACACGGAACACTGAAGCTTTCTTT
-	14	TRBJ2-2	TRBV28	-	CASTLFRDTGELFF	TGTGCCAGCACCCTCTTCAGGGACACCGGGGAGCTGTTTTTT
-	17	TRBJ2-5	TRBV5-4	-	CASSLELGGGYQETQYF	TGTGCCAGCAGCTTGGAGCTCGGTGGCGGATACCAAGAGACCCAGTACTTC
-	23	TRBJ2-2	TRBV2	TRBD1	CARTTFETRLVGTGVYFTGELFF	TGTGCCAGGACTACGTTCGAGACACGCCTAGTAGGGACAGGGGTCTATTTCACCGGGGAGCTGTTTTTT
-	16	TRBJ2-2	TRBV24-1	-	CATSDSRGGFTGELFF	TGTGCCACCAGTGACAGTAGGGGGGGGTTCACCGGGGAGCTGTTTTTT
-	16	TRBJ1-1	TRBV7-2	-	CASSLWSGLLNTEAFF	TGTGCCAGCAGCTTATGGTCGGGACTCCTGAACACTGAAGCTTTCTTT
-	13	TRBJ2-1	TRBV7-2	TRBD2	CASRPGGYNEQFF	TGTGCCAGCAGGCCGGGAGGATACAATGAGCAGTTCTTC
-	11	TRBJ1-2	TRBV20-1	TRBD1	CSSDRASGYTF	TGCAGTTCCGACAGGGCTTCTGGCTACACCTTC
-	15	TRBJ2-1	TRBV7-2	-	CASSLEVTSGNEQFF	TGTGCCAGCAGCTTAGAGGTAACTAGTGGCAATGAGCAGTTCTTC
-	13	TRBJ2-7	TRBV28	TRBD2	CASSRGGGHEQYF	TGTGCCAGCAGTCGAGGCGGGGGGCACGAGCAGTACTTC
-	14	TRBJ2-3	TRBV5-1	-	CASSFERASDTQYF	TGCGCCAGCAGCTTCGAGCGGGCGTCAGATACGCAGTATTTT
-	17	TRBJ2-1	TRBV24-1	TRBD2	CATSDSLTAGVYNEQFF	TGTGCCACCAGTGATTCCCTTACAGCGGGGGTTTACAATGAGCAGTTCTTC
-	12	TRBJ2-2	TRBV28	-	CASSLLTTELFF	TGTGCCAGCAGTTTATTGACAACGGAGCTGTTTTTT
-	15	TRBJ1-2	TRBV5-4	-	CASSLLKAGLGGYTF	TGTGCCAGCAGCTTGTTGAAGGCAGGGCTGGGTGGCTACACCTTC
-	15	TRBJ2-5	TRBV24-1	-	CATSDLSMAQETQYF	TGTGCCACCAGTGATCTCTCAATGGCCCAAGAGACCCAGTACTTC
-	18	TRBJ2-3	TRBV25-1	TRBD2	CASSGLAGAIGVTDTQYF	TGTGCCAGCAGTGGGCTAGCGGGGGCCATTGGGGTCACAGATACGCAGTATTTT
-	17	TRBJ2-5	TRBV18	TRBD2	CASSSGLLAGGQETQYF	TGTGCCAGCTCATCGGGCCTTCTAGCGGGGGGCCAGGAGACCCAGTACTTC
few	15	TRBJ2-1	TRBV4-1	-	CASSQDRGSYNEQFF	TGCGCCAGCAGCCAAGACAGGGGCTCCTACAATGAGCAGTTCTTC
-	16	TRBJ1-6	TRBV7-9	TRBD1	CASSSKGAGGISPLHF	TGTGCCAGCAGCTCGAAGGGGGCAGGGGGAATTTCACCCCTCCACTTT
-	16	TRBJ1-4	TRBV28	TRBD1	CASSRTGAGTNEKLFF	TGTGCCAGCAGTCGGACAGGGGCTGGGACTAATGAAAAACTGTTTTTT
-	12	TRBJ2-3	TRBV29-1	-	CSVDPSTDTQYF	TGCAGCGTTGACCCTAGCACAGATACGCAGTATTTT
-	13	TRBJ1-5	TRBV27	-	CASSFHRNQPQHF	TGTGCCAGCAGTTTCCACAGAAATCAGCCCCAGCATTTT
few	14	TRBJ1-6	TRBV2	TRBD1	CASRRTGVGSPLHF	TGTGCCAGCAGGAGGACAGGGGTGGGATCACCCCTCCACTTT
once	15	TRBJ1-2	TRBV7-2	TRBD1	CASSRVRDSLYGYTF	TGTGCCAGCAGTCGCGTCCGGGACAGTCTCTATGGCTACACCTTC
-	14	TRBJ1-3	TRBV5-1	-	CASSLGTAGNTIYF	TGCGCCAGCAGCTTGGGCACAGCTGGAAACACCATATATTTT
-	14	TRBJ1-5	TRBV2	-	CASSERERGQPQHF	TGTGCCAGCAGTGAGCGGGAGAGGGGTCAGCCCCAGCATTTT
-	13	TRBJ1-1	TRBV7-3	-	CASSLGGATEAFF	TGTGCCAGCAGCTTAGGGGGGGCCACTGAAGCTTTCTTT
-	12	TRBJ1-2	TRBV7-9	-	CASSTRGEGYTF	TGTGCCAGCAGCACCAGGGGTGAGGGCTACACCTTC
few	13	TRBJ2-7	TRBV11-2	TRBD1	CASSSGQSSEQYF	TGTGCCAGCAGCTCGGGACAGTCGAGCGAGCAGTACTTC
once	13	TRBJ2-2	TRBV10-3	-	CAIHGQATGELFF	TGTGCCATCCATGGGCAGGCCACCGGGGAGCTGTTTTTT
-	15	TRBJ2-7	TRBV6-5	TRBD1	CASSYSSRGPYEQYF	TGTGCCAGCAGTTACTCGAGCAGGGGGCCCTACGAGCAGTACTTC
-	15	TRBJ2-2	TRBV5-5	-	CASSLVWGPTGELFF	TGTGCCAGCAGCTTGGTTTGGGGGCCGACCGGGGAGCTGTTTTTT
few	13	TRBJ2-5	TRBV6-5	TRBD2	CASRGGTEETQYF	TGTGCCAGCAGGGGGGGGACCGAAGAGACCCAGTACTTC
-	14	TRBJ1-3	TRBV28	-	CATNRQTSGNTIYF	TGTGCCACTAACAGGCAGACCTCTGGAAACACCATATATTTT
-	12	TRBJ1-2	TRBV19	-	CASSPSRLGYTF	TGTGCCAGTAGTCCCAGTCGACTCGGCTACACCTTC
-	12	TRBJ1-2	TRBV7-9	TRBD1	CASRETGSGYTF	TGTGCCAGCAGAGAGACAGGGTCCGGCTACACCTTC
-	12	TRBJ2-7	TRBV6-5	TRBD1	CASRTDREEQYF	TGTGCCAGCAGAACGGACAGGGAAGAGCAGTACTTC
-	11	TRBJ2-1	TRBV7-2	-	CASSSGNEQFF	TGTGCCAGCAGCTCAGGGAATGAGCAGTTCTTC
-	12	TRBJ2-7	TRBV29-1	TRBD1	CSARQGDYEQYF	TGCAGCGCCAGACAGGGGGACTACGAGCAGTACTTC
-	14	TRBJ2-5	TRBV10-3	-	CATGGPKIQETQYF	TGTGCCACCGGGGGGCCCAAAATCCAAGAGACCCAGTACTTC
-	12	TRBJ2-7	TRBV7-8	-	CASSLALREQYF	TGTGCCAGCAGCTTAGCGCTACGCGAGCAGTACTTC
-	15	TRBJ2-5	TRBV2	TRBD1	CASSRDRGPGETQYF	TGTGCCAGCAGCAGGGACAGGGGGCCAGGGGAGACCCAGTACTTC
-	15	TRBJ2-7	TRBV7-2	TRBD2	CASSLAASGKNEQYF	TGTGCCAGCAGCTTAGCGGCTAGCGGGAAGAACGAGCAGTACTTC
few	15	TRBJ1-5	TRBV4-1	TRBD1	CASSQEDRGNQPQHF	TGCGCCAGCAGCCAAGAGGACAGGGGAAATCAGCCCCAGCATTTT
-	13	TRBJ1-1	TRBV29-1	TRBD1	CSSRDRWNTEAFF	TGCAGCTCAAGGGACAGGTGGAACACTGAAGCTTTCTTT
once	14	TRBJ1-1	TRBV7-2	-	CASSQKTENTEAFF	TGTGCCAGCAGCCAAAAGACAGAGAACACTGAAGCTTTCTTT
-	14	TRBJ2-2	TRBV24-1	-	CATSDLLRGGELFF	TGTGCCACCAGTGATTTACTCCGAGGGGGGGAGCTGTTTTTT
few	14	TRBJ1-2	TRBV11-1	TRBD1	CASTGTGSNYGYTF	TGTGCCAGCACTGGGACAGGGTCGAACTATGGCTACACCTTC
once	15	TRBJ1-2	TRBV7-2	TRBD1	CASSLTGQGAYGYTF	TGTGCCAGCAGCTTAACCGGACAGGGGGCCTATGGCTACACCTTC
-	15	TRBJ1-6	TRBV7-2	TRBD1	CASTRSDRGNSPLHF	TGTGCCAGCACCCGTTCGGACAGGGGTAATTCACCCCTCCACTTT
-	14	TRBJ1-6	TRBV20-1	TRBD1	CSASTGQGYSPLHF	TGCAGTGCTAGTACAGGACAGGGTTATTCACCCCTCCACTTT
-	17	TRBJ2-3	TRBV18	TRBD1	CASSPIQGARGADTQYF	TGTGCCAGCTCCCCTATACAGGGGGCGCGGGGTGCAGATACGCAGTATTTT
-	12	TRBJ1-1	TRBV5-1	TRBD1	CASSLDGQAAFF	TGCGCCAGCAGCTTGGATGGACAGGCGGCTTTCTTT
-	12	TRBJ1-2	TRBV28	-	CASTPPGRGYTF	TGTGCCAGCACTCCCCCGGGTCGCGGCTACACCTTC
-	15	TRBJ2-7	TRBV4-3	TRBD1	CASSQVGQGSYEQYF	TGCGCCAGCAGCCAAGTAGGACAGGGGTCCTACGAGCAGTACTTC
once	14	TRBJ2-1	TRBV28	TRBD2	CASSTSGGSNEQFF	TGTGCCAGCAGTACGAGCGGGGGCTCCAATGAGCAGTTCTTC